This T cell receptor beta chain was identified during a study of blood T cell repertoires in COVID-19 (dated by TCRdb to 2019 to 2021). Study-level background: Collaborator samples came from the United States, Italy and Spain and covered acute and convalescent phases of COVID-19. Deeply sampled blood TCRbeta repertoires from subjects exposed to, actively infected with, or recovered from COVID-19 were included in the dataset. The repertoires were released in a freely available public database intended as a resource for research on the immune response to SARS-CoV-2. The prospective study material was composed of cDNA or gDNA derived from T cells, B-cell-depleted T cells, or PBMCs. Sample metadata almost always included a de-identified subject ID, COVID-19 status, age in years and sex. Samples were obtained from the ongoing ImmuneRACE study (first 160 participants) and from about 1,300 subjects provided by 6 global collaborators. Where available, HLA class I and class II types were obtained from metadata supplied by the sample provider rather than from assay-based typing.

The immunoSEQ Assay, a bias-controlled multiplex PCR, was used to amplify TCRbeta CDR3 regions from genomic DNA. The paper's data handling went like this. Within the assay, amplification of reference gene primers was used to estimate how many nucleated cells each sample contained. To quantify the absolute abundance of each unique TCRbeta CDR3 rearrangement, sequence reads were collapsed and filtered. Productive Simpson clonality was computed per sample as the square root of Simpson's diversity index over productive rearrangements. Held by TCRdb, this immuneACCESS table contains in-frame sequences only and omits some clones. Under half of the omission traces to an unresolved V gene where checked; the cause of the rest is unknown. V, J and clone size reflect that table, while D and trimming were determined from the DNA. The sample table lists roughly 160,000 clones, 83% of them with a count of one. The ten largest clones capture approximately 2% of the sample.

Collaborating institutions collected whole blood in K2EDTA tubes following their own protocols. For TCRbeta analysis, collaborator samples were shipped as frozen whole blood, as isolated PBMCs, or as DNA extracted from either sample type. From the cysteine through the phenylalanine, the CDR3 covers 15 amino acids. Kept here is only the CDR3 DNA, which spans 45 bases and is read in frame from base 1. V has 4 bases trimmed and J has 6 bases trimmed; junction bases matching no gene number 8. Looking up the germline V gene yields CDR1 SGHRS and CDR2 YFSETQ. The paper's findings and limits, for the study overall: Clinical and demographic metadata were provided uncurated, with the amount varying by source and participant.

As for this clone: Its antigen is not yet known. No quality values exist for individual bases; no much larger clone is one base distant.

The sequence was collected from a woman of 80 years or more with acute or convalescent COVID-19. The source material was peripheral blood. This receptor chain uses TRBV5-1 and TRBJ2-2; 8 junctional bases match TRBD1. The CDR3 protein: CASSPTGVLAGELFF. The sequence in DNA is TGCGCCAGCAGCCCGACAGGGGTTCTGGCCGGGGAGCTGTTTTTT.